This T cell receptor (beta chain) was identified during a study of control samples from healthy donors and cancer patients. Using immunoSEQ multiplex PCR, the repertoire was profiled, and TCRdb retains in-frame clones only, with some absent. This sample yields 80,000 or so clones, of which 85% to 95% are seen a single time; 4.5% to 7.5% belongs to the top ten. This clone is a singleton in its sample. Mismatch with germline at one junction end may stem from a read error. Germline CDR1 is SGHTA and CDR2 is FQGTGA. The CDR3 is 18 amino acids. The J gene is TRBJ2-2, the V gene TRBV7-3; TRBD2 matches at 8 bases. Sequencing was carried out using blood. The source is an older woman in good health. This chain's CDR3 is CASSLTLIAGTNTRELFF. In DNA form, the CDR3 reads TGTGCCAGCAGCTTAACGTTAATAGCGGGAACGAACACCAGGGAGCTGTTTTTT.